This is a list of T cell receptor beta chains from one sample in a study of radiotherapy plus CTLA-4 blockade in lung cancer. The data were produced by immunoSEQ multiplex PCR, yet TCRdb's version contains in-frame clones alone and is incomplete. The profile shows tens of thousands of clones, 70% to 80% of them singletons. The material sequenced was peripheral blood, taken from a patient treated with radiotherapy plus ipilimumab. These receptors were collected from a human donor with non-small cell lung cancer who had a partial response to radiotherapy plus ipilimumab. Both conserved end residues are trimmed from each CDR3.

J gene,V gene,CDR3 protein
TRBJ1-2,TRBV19,ASSIGAGTDGYT
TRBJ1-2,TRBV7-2,ASSLQGGSNYGYT
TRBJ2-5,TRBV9,ASSVEGGVETQY
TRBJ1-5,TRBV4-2,ASSQDGAGPYSNQPQH
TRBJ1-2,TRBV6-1,ASEELANYGYT
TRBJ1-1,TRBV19,ASSTGGGEAF
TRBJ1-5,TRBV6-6,ASGQNSNQPQH
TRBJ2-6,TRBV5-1,ASSLTQGAAGANVLT
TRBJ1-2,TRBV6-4,ASSVLTLQGRRANYGYT
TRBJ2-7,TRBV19,ASSINGGQGIYEQY
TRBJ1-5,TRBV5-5,ASAPGDRAQPQH
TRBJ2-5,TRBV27,ASSLSASGGLGETQY
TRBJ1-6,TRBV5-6,ASSLSWGENSPLH
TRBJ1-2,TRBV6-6,ASTPDSRNYGYT
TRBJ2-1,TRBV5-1,ASSLELAGNEQF
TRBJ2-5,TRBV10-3,AISRDSIQETQY
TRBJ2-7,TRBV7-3,ASSLIAGDNEQY
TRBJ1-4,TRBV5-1,ASSLAGAGVSEKLF
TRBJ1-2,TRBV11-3,ASSLKTGPLFTSPYGYT
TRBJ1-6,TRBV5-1,ASSSGVRSSPLH
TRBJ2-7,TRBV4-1,ASSQEGAIEQY
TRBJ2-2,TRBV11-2,ASSPYHRVRDTGELF
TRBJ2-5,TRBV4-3,ASSQVWRGGRETQY
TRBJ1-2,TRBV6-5,ASSYRGYGYT
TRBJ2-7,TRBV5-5,ASSLAAASSYEQY
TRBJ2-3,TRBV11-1,ASSLEGRGSDTQY
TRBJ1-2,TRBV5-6,ASSFAAGLGQGYGYT
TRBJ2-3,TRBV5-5,ASSPQRGGRDTQY
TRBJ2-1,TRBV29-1,SVVRNEQF